What follows are 7 T cell receptor beta chains derived from one specimen sequenced in a study of blood T cell repertoires in COVID-19. Here immunoSEQ multiplex PCR was the method, and the copy in TCRdb shows in-frame clones only, minus some. The sample lists approximately 290,000 clones, over 75% occurring once. Sequencing used peripheral blood. Receptors originate from a human donor with COVID-19, enrolled during active disease. The donor label of this sample is uncertain.

The rearrangement joins TRBV6-1 to TRBJ2-5, with TRBD2 identical over 8 bases. The CDR3 has 17 amino acids. CDR1 and CDR2 from the germline V gene are MNHNS and SASEGT. Losses at the gene ends were 3 bases for V and 4 bases for J; bases not matched to a gene: 13. CDR3 residues: CASSEAVGAGVGETQYF. CDR3 nucleotide sequence: TGTGCCAGCAGTGAGGCTGTAGGAGCGGGAGTGGGAGAGACCCAGTACTTC.

V and J are TRBV7-9 and TRBJ2-5, with 11 bases that match TRBD1. This CDR3 comprises 15 residues. Trimming at V came to 1 base and at J to 4 bases, leaving 2 bases not matched to a gene. Germline CDR1 SEHNR, CDR2 FQNEAQ (reference sequence). As DNA, the CDR3 is TGTGCCAGCAGCTTAGATGGACAGGGGGCAGAGACCCAGTACTTC. Amino acid sequence: CASSLDGQGAETQYF.

The rearrangement links TRBV6-5 to TRBJ2-3; TRBD1 might be the D (6 bases). In germline, CDR1 is MNHEY, CDR2 SVGAGI. V lost 6 bases and J 3 bases, leaving 10 bases between the germline ends. The CDR3 sequence is 13 residues long. CDR3 in DNA: TGTGCCAGCAGCCTTGGGACAACAGATACGCAGTATTTT. Amino acid sequence: CASSLGTTDTQYF.

The gene calls are TRBV7-8 and TRBJ2-7, with a possible D match to TRBD2 (5 bases). Germline lookup yields CDR1 SGHVS and CDR2 FQNEAQ. This CDR3 region has 14 residues. V was trimmed by 5 bases and J by 2 bases, leaving 13 bases between them. The CDR3 coding sequence is TGTGCCAGCAGCGCCGAAGCCGGGGCCTACGAGCAGTACTTC. Protein product: CASSAEAGAYEQYF.

The chain is built from TRBV6-2 or TRBV6-3 and TRBJ1-2; tentatively, D is TRBD1 (5 bases). CDR3 length equals 12 residues. The germline V gene has CDR1 MNHEY and CDR2 SVGEGT. V was clipped by 5 bases and J by 7 bases, with 11 bases between them. For the CDR3, the DNA is TGTGCCAGCAGTAATCAGGGCCGTGGCTACACCTTC. As protein: CASSNQGRGYTF.

This chain links TRBV28 with TRBJ1-2, with 7 bases aligning to TRBD1. CDR3 length: 15 amino acids. Trimming removed 6 bases from V and 7 bases from J; junction bases left unmatched: 14. In germline, CDR1 is MDHEN, CDR2 SYDVKM. In nucleotides, the CDR3 is TGTGCCAGCAGCTCTCTACCGCGGGACAGTGGTGGCTACACCTTC. Translating it yields CASSSLPRDSGGYTF.

The chain has TRBV18 and TRBJ2-7; 8 bases match TRBD1. After removal of 4 bases from V and 6 bases from J, the junction contained 5 bases not matched to a gene. CDR3 length equals 13 residues. CDR1 is KGHSH and CDR2 is LQKENI in the germline V gene. CDR3 region: CASSLRTGTEQYF. The CDR3, as DNA: TGTGCCAGCTCACTCCGGACAGGGACCGAGCAGTACTTC.